This T cell receptor (beta chain) was documented in a study of post-analysis software for immune sequencing data. Overall study findings and caveats: The study found TRBV5-6, TRBV5-1 and TRBV20-1 among roughly 5 TRBV segments more frequent in patients than controls. Compared against controls, patients with multiple sclerosis displayed significantly lower normalized Chao1 diversity.

Built from TCR beta cDNA, the libraries had unique molecular identifiers in them. TCRdb called the PCR reads again in MiXCR, with one record for every CDR3 protein. Among over 700,000 distinct CDR3 sequences listed, around 27% were seen once. In the case of this clonotype: No antigen is known for it.

V lost 0 bases, J lost 2 bases, and 3 bases stayed unmatched. Germline V gene lookup returns CDR1 SGHRS and CDR2 YFSETQ. This CDR3 region has 16 residues. The TCR originated in a girl aged 10 to 17 with multiple sclerosis. The chain is built from TRBV5-1 and TRBJ2-3; TRBD1 agrees at 10 bases. Material: blood. This chain's CDR3 is CASSLAGTGATDTQYF. The CDR3 coding sequence is TGCGCCAGCAGCTTGGCAGGGACAGGGGCCACAGATACGCAGTATTTT.